The 23 T cell receptor beta chains listed next were all sequenced from one sample in a study of T-cell reconstitution after alpha-beta-depleted transplantation in children (dated by TCRdb to about 2016). Preparation of the library involved PCR. Data came from an Illumina HiSeq 2500. TCR libraries were prepared with molecular barcoding, using unique molecular identifiers to normalize TCRbeta repertoire quantification. The public reads were reanalyzed by TCRdb: fastp trimming at Q25, MiXCR alignment, in-frame beta chains only. Rows with one shared CDR3 protein collapse into an entry with the most common genes and DNA. The sample yields hundreds of thousands of distinct CDR3 sequences; approximately 20% were counted once. Of the sample, more than 2.5% falls within the top ten clones. This specimen consisted of PBMCs from the stem cell graft donor, obtained from the stem cell graft. These receptor sequences come from a human donor who donated a stem cell graft to a child with acute lymphoblastic leukemia.

This clonotype was counted many times. This sequence joins TRBV5-1 and TRBJ2-1, with D perhaps TRBD1 or TRBD2 (6 bases each). Looked up from germline, CDR1 is SGHRS and CDR2 is YFSETQ. CDR3 length: 14 amino acids. Trimming cost V 1 base and J 9 bases, with 14 bases left between them. CDR3 amino acids: CASSLLSGAGEQFF. As DNA, the CDR3 is TGCGCCAGCAGCTTGCTGTCGGGGGCGGGTGAGCAGTTCTTC.

This chain links TRBV12-3 or TRBV12-4 with TRBJ1-5; D unclear. There are 15 residues in the CDR3. Deletions cut 6 bases from V and 5 bases from J, with 17 bases between. CDR3 residues: CASSPSQREDQPQHF. The CDR3 coding sequence is TGTGCCAGCAGCCCCTCACAGAGGGAGGATCAGCCCCAGCATTTT.

This clonotype was recorded a few times. The chain carries TRBV4-1 and TRBJ2-7, with no clear D. CDR3 length: 15 amino acids. Germline assignment: CDR1 MGHRA and CDR2 YSYEKL. V shed 3 bases and J shed 0 bases, with 12 bases lying between them. The CDR3 region has the DNA TGCGCCAGCAGCCAGTGGAGAACTATCTCCTACGAGCAGTACTTC. Translated: CASSQWRTISYEQYF.

This rearrangement joins TRBV11-2 to TRBJ2-1; 10 nucleotides line up with TRBD2. CDR1 and CDR2 from the germline V gene are SGHAT and FQNNGV. V lost 0 bases, J lost 7 bases, and 9 bases stayed unmatched. The CDR3 is 17 amino acids. CDR3: CASSLDPSGRARNEQFF. The CDR3 nucleotides are TGTGCCAGCAGCTTAGATCCCAGCGGGAGGGCCAGGAATGAGCAGTTCTTC.

This clonotype was seen only a few times. The CDR3 sequence: CASRALGLAGGDEQFF. DNA of the CDR3: TGTGCCAGCAGGGCCCTAGGACTAGCGGGAGGGGATGAGCAGTTCTTC. The chain employs TRBV12-3 or TRBV12-4 and TRBJ2-1; 15 bases map to TRBD2. CDR3 length: 16 amino acids. V lost 6 bases, J lost 8 bases, and 8 bases stayed unmatched.

This clonotype was picked up one time. V gene TRBV29-1 combines with J gene TRBJ2-1; 8 nucleotides align to TRBD2. The V gene end was trimmed by 5 bases and the J gene end by 0 bases; junction bases not matched to a gene: 9. CDR3 size: 16 residues. Germline-derived CDR1 and CDR2 are SQVTM and ANQGSEA. The chain's CDR3 is CSVLTTSADSYNEQFF. CDR3 coding DNA: TGCAGCGTTTTAACGACTAGCGCAGACTCCTACAATGAGCAGTTCTTC.

This clonotype has more than one count but fewer than ten. For the CDR3, the DNA is TGCGCCAGCAGCTTGGTATCGGGAGCGGGAGGCACAGATACGCAGTATTTT. It is translated as CASSLVSGAGGTDTQYF. The V call is TRBV5-1, the J call TRBJ2-3; TRBD2 aligns across 8 bases. Germline CDR1 SGHRS, CDR2 YFSETQ. V was clipped by 0 bases and J by 1 base; unmatched bases: 7. This CDR3 contains 17 residues.

This clonotype was found many times. This chain links TRBV29-1 with TRBJ2-7; D is unclear. The V end was cut by 1 base, the J end by 2 bases, with 3 bases between. The CDR3 extends over 11 amino acids. Germline-derived CDR1 and CDR2 are SQVTM and ANQGSEA. CDR3 residues: CSVEGAYEQYF. CDR3 nucleotides: TGCAGCGTTGAAGGAGCCTACGAGCAGTACTTC.

The chain links TRBV12-3 or TRBV12-4 to TRBJ2-3, with D maybe TRBD2 (6 bases). Trimming removed 6 bases at V and 3 bases at J, with 10 bases between. The CDR3 is 13 amino acids. CDR3 sequence reads: CASSRRGTDTQYF. The CDR3 DNA reads TGTGCCAGCAGCCGACGGGGGACAGATACGCAGTATTTT.

The rearrangement links TRBV5-1 to TRBJ2-7; D may correspond to TRBD1 or TRBD2 (5 bases each). Trimming cost V 2 bases and J 0 bases, with 12 bases left between them. Germline V CDR1 and CDR2: SGHRS, YFSETQ. This CDR3 is built from 15 residues. In DNA, the CDR3 is TGCGCCAGCAGCTTTGAAGGGGCGGGCTCCTACGAGCAGTACTTC. As protein: CASSFEGAGSYEQYF.

This sequence joins TRBV5-1 and TRBJ2-7; 9 nucleotides agree with TRBD1. The V gene's germline CDR1 is SGHRS and CDR2 YFSETQ. With 4 bases clipped from V and 3 bases from J, the junction kept 5 bases outside the gene matches. CDR3 length equals 14 residues. CDR3 DNA sequence: TGCGCCAGCAGCACACAGGGGGCGATCTACGAGCAGTACTTC. Translation: CASSTQGAIYEQYF.

V gene TRBV29-1 combines with J gene TRBJ2-1; D possibly uses TRBD1 or TRBD2 (5 bases each). V was shortened by 6 bases and J by 9 bases, with 18 bases between the two germline ends. The CDR3 runs to 13 residues. The germline V gene encodes CDR1 SQVTM and CDR2 ANQGSEA. The CDR3 coding sequence is TGCAGCGTCATCGCCGGGGCGACGGGTGAGCAGTTCTTC. This encodes CSVIAGATGEQFF.

This clonotype was seen a few times. The chain couples TRBV5-1 to TRBJ2-7; 9 nucleotides agree with TRBD2. The CDR3 totals 17 residues. CDR1 SGHRS and CDR2 YFSETQ come from the germline V gene. The V gene end was trimmed by 2 bases and the J gene end by 2 bases; junction bases not matched to a gene: 11. CDR3 coding DNA: TGCGCCAGCAGCTTATCCTTAGCGGGAGCCTCCACCTACGAGCAGTACTTC. Translation gives CASSLSLAGASTYEQYF.

In its sample, this clonotype was seen a few times. The chain joins TRBV20-1 to TRBJ2-7, with 7 nucleotides matching TRBD1. V shed 1 base and J 5 bases; nucleotides not matched to a gene: 14. The CDR3 loop spans 16 amino acids. Looked up from germline, CDR1 is DFQATT and CDR2 is SNEGSKA (reference sequence). CDR3 region: CSARGSWGQGDHEQYF. The CDR3 DNA reads as TGCAGTGCTAGAGGGTCTTGGGGTCAGGGGGACCACGAGCAGTACTTC.

The chain recombines TRBV12-3 or TRBV12-4 with TRBJ2-1; 15 nucleotides agree with TRBD2. J gave up 7 bases and V 5 bases, and 6 bases lay outside the gene matches. The CDR3 spans 16 residues. The CDR3, as DNA: TGTGCCAGCAGTCCCACCGGGACTAGCGGGAGGAATGAGCAGTTCTTC. This gives the protein CASSPTGTSGRNEQFF.

Many counts were recorded for this clonotype. The chain has TRBV18 and TRBJ2-5, with D unresolved. Germline V gene lookup returns CDR1 KGHSH and CDR2 LQKENI. The V gene lost 0 bases and the J gene lost 4 bases, with 6 bases spanning the gap. This CDR3 comprises 13 residues. The CDR3 protein is CASSPPSAETQYF. The CDR3 bases are TGTGCCAGCTCACCACCGTCCGCAGAGACCCAGTACTTC.

CDR3 sequence reads: CASTRDVETQYF. CDR3 DNA: TGCGCCAGCACAAGGGATGTGGAGACCCAGTACTTC. The J gene is TRBJ2-5, the V gene TRBV5-1; D gene unclear. CDR1 is SGHRS, CDR2 YFSETQ, per germline. The V end was cut by 6 bases, the J end by 5 bases, with 11 bases between. The CDR3 runs to 12 residues.

The chain carries TRBV12-3 or TRBV12-4 and TRBJ1-1; a weak D match, TRBD1 (6 bases). This CDR3 has 16 amino acids. Trimming took off 2 bases at V and 1 base at J, with 14 bases between the two ends. CDR3 sequence: CASSLRRGGPNTEAFF. The DNA for the CDR3 is TGTGCCAGCAGTTTAAGAAGGGGGGGGCCGAACACTGAAGCTTTCTTT.

The sample holds a few counts of this clonotype. The chain links TRBV12-3 or TRBV12-4 to TRBJ2-3, with D maybe TRBD2 (6 bases). The CDR3 covers 14 residues. Trimming removed 6 bases at V and 2 bases at J, with 12 bases between. CDR3 loop: CASSWDFPTDTQYF. In nucleotides, the CDR3 is TGTGCCAGCAGCTGGGACTTCCCCACAGATACGCAGTATTTT.

This clonotype was found a few times. The CDR3, as DNA: TGCAGTGCTATTGTCGGGAGTGGGAATGAGCAGTTCTTC. It yields the protein CSAIVGSGNEQFF. The V and J genes are TRBV20-1 and TRBJ2-1, with D maybe TRBD2 (6 bases). V was shortened by 4 bases and J by 7 bases, with 14 bases between the two germline ends. Looked up from germline, CDR1 is DFQATT and CDR2 is SNEGSKA (reference sequence). The CDR3 totals 13 residues.

This clonotype was found many times. This chain connects TRBV18 to TRBJ1-2; 9 bases are shared with TRBD1. The V and J ends lost 6 bases and 8 bases, in that order; junction bases with no gene match: 10. The germline CDR1 and CDR2 sequences are KGHSH and LQKENI. This CDR3 has 14 amino acids. The DNA of the CDR3 is TGTGCCAGCTCCCCGTTGGGACAGGGAGGAGGCTACACCTTC. This translates into CASSPLGQGGGYTF. Combining the CDR3 with reference TRBV18 and TRBJ1-2 gives the whole variable domain NAGVMQNPRHLVRRRGQEARLRCSPMKGHSHVYWYRQLPEEGLKFMVYLQKENIIDESGMPKERFSAEFPKEGPSILRIQQVVRGDSAAYFCASSPLGQGGGYTFGSGTRLTVV.

The rearrangement joins TRBV6-1 to TRBJ2-5; TRBD2 matches at 8 bases. Germline V gene sequence: CDR1 MNHNS, CDR2 SASEGT. The CDR3 spans 15 residues. V lost 0 bases, J lost 5 bases, and 5 bases stayed unmatched. The CDR3 reads CASSEASGGVETQYF. In nucleotides, the CDR3 is TGTGCCAGCAGTGAAGCTTCGGGGGGGGTGGAGACCCAGTACTTC.

The rearrangement uses TRBV12-3 or TRBV12-4 and TRBJ2-5, with 7 bases identical to TRBD1. The CDR3 consists of 15 residues. Trimming removed 1 base from V and 5 bases from J; junction bases left unmatched: 7. CDR3 coding DNA: TGTGCCAGCAGTTTAGTTAGAGGGGGCCGGGAGACCCAGTACTTC. It encodes CASSLVRGGRETQYF.